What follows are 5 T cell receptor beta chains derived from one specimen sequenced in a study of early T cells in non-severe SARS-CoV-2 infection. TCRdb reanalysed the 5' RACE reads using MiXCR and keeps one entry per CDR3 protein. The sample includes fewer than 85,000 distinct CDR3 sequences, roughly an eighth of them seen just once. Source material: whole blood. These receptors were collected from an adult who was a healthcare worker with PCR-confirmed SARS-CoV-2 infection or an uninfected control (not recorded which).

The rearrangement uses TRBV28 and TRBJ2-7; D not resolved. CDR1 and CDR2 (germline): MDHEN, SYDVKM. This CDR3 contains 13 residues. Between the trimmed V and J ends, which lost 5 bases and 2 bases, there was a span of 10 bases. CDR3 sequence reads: CASSRIGTYEQYF. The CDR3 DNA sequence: TGTGCCAGCAGTAGGATAGGCACCTACGAGCAGTACTTC.

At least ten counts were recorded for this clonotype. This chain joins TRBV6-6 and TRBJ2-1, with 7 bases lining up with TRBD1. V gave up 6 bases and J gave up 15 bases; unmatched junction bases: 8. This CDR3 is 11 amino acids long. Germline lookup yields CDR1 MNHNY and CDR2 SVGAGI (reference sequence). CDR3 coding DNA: TGTGCCAGCAGAGACCGGGACAGTCGGTTCTTC. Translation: CASRDRDSRFF.

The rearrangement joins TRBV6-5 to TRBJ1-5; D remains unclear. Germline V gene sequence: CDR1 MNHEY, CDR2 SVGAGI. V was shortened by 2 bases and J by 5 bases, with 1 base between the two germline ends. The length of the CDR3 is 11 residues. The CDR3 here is CASSYDQPQHF. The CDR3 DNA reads TGTGCCAGCAGTTACGATCAGCCCCAGCATTTT.

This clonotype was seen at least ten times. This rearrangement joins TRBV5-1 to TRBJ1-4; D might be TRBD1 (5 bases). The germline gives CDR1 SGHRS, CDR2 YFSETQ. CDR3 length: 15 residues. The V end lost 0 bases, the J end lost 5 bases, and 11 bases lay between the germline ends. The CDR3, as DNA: TGCGCCAGCAGCTTGGTACCGGGACGCAATGAAAAACTGTTTTTT. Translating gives CASSLVPGRNEKLFF.

DNA for the CDR3: TGCAGCGTTGAAGATCTTACAGGGTCGAACACTGAAGCTTTCTTT. Translation gives CSVEDLTGSNTEAFF. V and J are TRBV29-1 and TRBJ1-1; a possible D gene is TRBD1 (6 bases). Germline V gene data show CDR1 as SQVTM and CDR2 as ANQGSEA. This CDR3 is built from 15 residues. V dropped 0 bases and J dropped 1 base, with 12 bases sitting between them.